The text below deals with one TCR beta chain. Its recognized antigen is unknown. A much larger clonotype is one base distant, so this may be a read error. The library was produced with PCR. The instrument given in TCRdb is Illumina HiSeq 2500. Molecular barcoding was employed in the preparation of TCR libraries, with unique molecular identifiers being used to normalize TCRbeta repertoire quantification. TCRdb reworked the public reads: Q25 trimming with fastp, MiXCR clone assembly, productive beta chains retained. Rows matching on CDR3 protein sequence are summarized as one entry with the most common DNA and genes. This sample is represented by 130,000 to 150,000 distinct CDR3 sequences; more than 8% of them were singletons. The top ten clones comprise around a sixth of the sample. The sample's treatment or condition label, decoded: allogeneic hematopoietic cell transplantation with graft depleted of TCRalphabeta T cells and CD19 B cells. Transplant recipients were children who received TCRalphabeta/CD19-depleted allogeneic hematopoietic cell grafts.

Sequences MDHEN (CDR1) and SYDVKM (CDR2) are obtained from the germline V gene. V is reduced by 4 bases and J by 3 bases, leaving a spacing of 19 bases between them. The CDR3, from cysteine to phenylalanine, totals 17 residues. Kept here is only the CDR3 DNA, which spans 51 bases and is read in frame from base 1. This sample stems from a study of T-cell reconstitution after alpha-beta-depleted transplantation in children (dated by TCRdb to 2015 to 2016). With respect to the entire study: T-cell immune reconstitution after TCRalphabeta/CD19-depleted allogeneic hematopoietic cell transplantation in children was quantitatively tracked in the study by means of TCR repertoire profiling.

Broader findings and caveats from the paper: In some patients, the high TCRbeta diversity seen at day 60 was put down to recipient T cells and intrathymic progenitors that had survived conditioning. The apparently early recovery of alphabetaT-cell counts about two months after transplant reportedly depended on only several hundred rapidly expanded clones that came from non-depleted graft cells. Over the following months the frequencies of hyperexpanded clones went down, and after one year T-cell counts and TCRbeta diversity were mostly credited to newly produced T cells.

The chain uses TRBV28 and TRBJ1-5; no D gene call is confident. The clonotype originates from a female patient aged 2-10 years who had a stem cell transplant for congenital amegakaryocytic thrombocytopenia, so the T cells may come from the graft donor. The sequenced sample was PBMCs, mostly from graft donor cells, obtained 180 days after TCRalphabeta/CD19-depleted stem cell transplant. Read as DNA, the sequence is TGTGCCAGCAGTTCGACATTCCGCGGACGGGACAATCAGCCCCAGCATTTT. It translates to CASSSTFRGRDNQPQHF.